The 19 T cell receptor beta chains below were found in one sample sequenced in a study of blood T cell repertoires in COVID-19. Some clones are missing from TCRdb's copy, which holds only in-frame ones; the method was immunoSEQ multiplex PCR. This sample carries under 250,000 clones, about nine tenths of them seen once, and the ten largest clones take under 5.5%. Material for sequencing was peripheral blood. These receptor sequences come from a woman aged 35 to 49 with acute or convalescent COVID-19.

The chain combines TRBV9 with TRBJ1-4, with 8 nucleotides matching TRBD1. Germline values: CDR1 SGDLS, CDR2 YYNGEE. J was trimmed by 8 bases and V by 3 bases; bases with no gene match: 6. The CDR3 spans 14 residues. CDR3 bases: TGTGCCAGCAGCGAGGGACAGGTGGGGGAAAAACTGTTTTTT. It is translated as CASSEGQVGEKLFF. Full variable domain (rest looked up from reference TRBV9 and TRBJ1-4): DSGVTQTPKHLITATGQRVTLRCSPRSGDLSVYWYQQSLDQGLQFLIQYYNGEERAKGNILERFSAQQFPDLHSELNLSSLELGDSALYFCASSEGQVGEKLFFGSGTQLSVL.

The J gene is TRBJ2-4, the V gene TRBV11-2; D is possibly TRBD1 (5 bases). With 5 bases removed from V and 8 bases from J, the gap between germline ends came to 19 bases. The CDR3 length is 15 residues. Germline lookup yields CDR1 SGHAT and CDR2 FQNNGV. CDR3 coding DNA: TGTGCCAGCAGCCCTATCGAAGGGGCTGGGGACATTCAGTACTTC. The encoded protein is CASSPIEGAGDIQYF.

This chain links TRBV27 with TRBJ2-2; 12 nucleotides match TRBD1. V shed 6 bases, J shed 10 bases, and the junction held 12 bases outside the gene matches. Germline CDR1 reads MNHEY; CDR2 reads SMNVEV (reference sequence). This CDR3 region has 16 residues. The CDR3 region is CASRLIGTGGFEELFF. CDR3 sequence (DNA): TGTGCCAGCAGACTGATTGGGACAGGGGGCTTTGAGGAGCTGTTTTTT.

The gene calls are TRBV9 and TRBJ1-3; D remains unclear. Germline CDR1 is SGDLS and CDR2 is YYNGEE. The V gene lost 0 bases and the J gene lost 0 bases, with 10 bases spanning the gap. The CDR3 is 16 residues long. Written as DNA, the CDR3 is TGTGCCAGCAGCGTAGGAAACCCGCGCTCTGGAAACACCATATATTTT. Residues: CASSVGNPRSGNTIYF.

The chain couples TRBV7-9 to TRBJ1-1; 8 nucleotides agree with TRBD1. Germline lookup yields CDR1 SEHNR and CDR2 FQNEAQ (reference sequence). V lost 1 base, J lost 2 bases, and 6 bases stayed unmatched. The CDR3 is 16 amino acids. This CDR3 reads CASSLGTGSGNTEAFF. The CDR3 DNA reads TGTGCCAGCAGCTTAGGGACAGGGAGCGGTAACACTGAAGCTTTCTTT.

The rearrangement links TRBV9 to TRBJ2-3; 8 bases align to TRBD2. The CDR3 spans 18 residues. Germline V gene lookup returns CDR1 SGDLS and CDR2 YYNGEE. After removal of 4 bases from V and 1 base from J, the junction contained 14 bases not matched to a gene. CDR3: CASSHRVEGAGGTDTQYF. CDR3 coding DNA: TGTGCCAGCAGCCACCGGGTTGAAGGAGCGGGGGGCACAGATACGCAGTATTTT.

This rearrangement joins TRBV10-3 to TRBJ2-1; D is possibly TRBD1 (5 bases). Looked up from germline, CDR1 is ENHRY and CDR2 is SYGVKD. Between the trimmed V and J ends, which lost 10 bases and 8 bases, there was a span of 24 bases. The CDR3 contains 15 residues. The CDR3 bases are TGTGCCACCAAACCTCCTTCCAGGGTGGTAGATGAGCAGTTCTTC. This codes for CATKPPSRVVDEQFF.

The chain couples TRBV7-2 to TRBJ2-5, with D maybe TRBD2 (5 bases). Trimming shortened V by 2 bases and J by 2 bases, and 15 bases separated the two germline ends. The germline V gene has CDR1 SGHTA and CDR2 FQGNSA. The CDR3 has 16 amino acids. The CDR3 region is CASSLRILRGQETQYF. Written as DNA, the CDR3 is TGTGCCAGCAGCTTACGTATCTTACGGGGACAAGAGACCCAGTACTTC.

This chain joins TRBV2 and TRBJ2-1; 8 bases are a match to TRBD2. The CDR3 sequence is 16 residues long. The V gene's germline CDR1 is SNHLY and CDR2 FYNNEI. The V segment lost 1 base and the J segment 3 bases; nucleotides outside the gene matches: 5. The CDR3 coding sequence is TGTGCCAGCAGTGAAGGAGCGGGGGCGGTCTACAATGAGCAGTTCTTC. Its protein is CASSEGAGAVYNEQFF.

Here the CDR3 DNA reads TGTGCCAGCAGCTTGGGGGCCTGGGACAATGAGCAGTTCTTC. This encodes CASSLGAWDNEQFF. The chain employs TRBV5-8 and TRBJ2-1, with D unclear. This CDR3 is 14 amino acids long. With 0 bases removed from V and 5 bases from J, the gap between germline ends came to 9 bases. Germline V gives CDR1 SGHTS, CDR2 YDEGEE.

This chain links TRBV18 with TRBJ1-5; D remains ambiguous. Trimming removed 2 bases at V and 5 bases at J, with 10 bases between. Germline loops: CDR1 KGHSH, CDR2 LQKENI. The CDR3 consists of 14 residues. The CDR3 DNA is TGTGCCAGCTCACCAGAGTTCCGGGATCAGCCCCAGCATTTT. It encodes CASSPEFRDQPQHF.

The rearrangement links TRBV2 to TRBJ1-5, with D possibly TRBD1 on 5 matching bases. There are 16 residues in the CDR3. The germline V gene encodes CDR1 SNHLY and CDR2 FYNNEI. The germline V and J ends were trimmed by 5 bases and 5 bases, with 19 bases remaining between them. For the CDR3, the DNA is TGTGCCAGCAGTAGACCGGGACTCACTAGGGATCAGCCCCAGCATTTT. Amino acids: CASSRPGLTRDQPQHF.

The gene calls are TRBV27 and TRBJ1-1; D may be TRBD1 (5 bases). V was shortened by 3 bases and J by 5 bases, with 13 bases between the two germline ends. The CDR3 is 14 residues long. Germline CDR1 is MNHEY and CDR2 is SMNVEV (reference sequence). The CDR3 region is CASSLSTKGTEAFF. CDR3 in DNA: TGTGCCAGCAGTTTGTCTACCAAGGGGACTGAAGCTTTCTTT.

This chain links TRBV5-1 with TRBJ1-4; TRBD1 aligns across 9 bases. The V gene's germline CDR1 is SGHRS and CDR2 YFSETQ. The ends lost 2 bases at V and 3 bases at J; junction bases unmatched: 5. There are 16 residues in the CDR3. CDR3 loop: CASSFEQGAANEKLFF. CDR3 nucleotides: TGCGCCAGCAGCTTTGAACAGGGGGCAGCTAATGAAAAACTGTTTTTT.

CDR3 loop: CASSRQDRGAYNEQFF. The CDR3 coding sequence is TGTGCCAGTAGTAGACAGGACAGGGGCGCTTACAATGAGCAGTTCTTC. The rearrangement links TRBV19 to TRBJ2-1, with TRBD1 matching 9 bases. V shed 4 bases, J shed 4 bases, and the junction held 8 bases outside the gene matches. CDR1 LNHDA and CDR2 SQIVND come from the germline V gene (reference sequence). CDR3 length: 16 residues.

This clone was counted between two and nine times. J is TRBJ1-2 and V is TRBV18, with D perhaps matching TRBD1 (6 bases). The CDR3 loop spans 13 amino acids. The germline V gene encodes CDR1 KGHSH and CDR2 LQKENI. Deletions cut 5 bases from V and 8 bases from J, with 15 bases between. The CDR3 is CASSGQLEGGYTF. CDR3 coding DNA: TGTGCCAGCTCAGGACAGCTTGAGGGGGGCTACACCTTC.

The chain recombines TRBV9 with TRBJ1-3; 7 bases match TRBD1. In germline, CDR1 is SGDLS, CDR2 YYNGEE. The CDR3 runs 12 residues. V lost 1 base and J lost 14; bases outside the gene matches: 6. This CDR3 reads CASSVRDRALYF. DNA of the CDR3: TGTGCCAGCAGCGTACGTGACAGGGCTTTATATTTT.

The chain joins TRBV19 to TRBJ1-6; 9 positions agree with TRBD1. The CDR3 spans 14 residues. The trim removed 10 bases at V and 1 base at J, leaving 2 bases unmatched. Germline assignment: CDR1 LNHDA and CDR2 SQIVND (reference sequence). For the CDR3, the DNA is TGTGCCACGACAGGGGGGTCCTATAATTCACCCCTCCACTTT. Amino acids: CATTGGSYNSPLHF.

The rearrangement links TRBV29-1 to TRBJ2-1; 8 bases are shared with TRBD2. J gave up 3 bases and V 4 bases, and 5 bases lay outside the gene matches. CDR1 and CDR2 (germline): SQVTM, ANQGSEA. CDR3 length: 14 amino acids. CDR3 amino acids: CSVGGTRFYNEQFF. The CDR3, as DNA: TGCAGCGTTGGGGGGACTAGATTCTACAATGAGCAGTTCTTC.